These T cell receptor beta chains were read from a single sample in a study of blood T cells in healthy people across ages. TCRdb redid the calling of the 5' RACE reads with MiXCR, one entry per CDR3 protein. The sample carries over 950,000 distinct CDR3 sequences, less than 45% recorded once. Sequences were obtained from blood. These receptors were collected from a man younger than 30 in good health. Both conserved end residues are part of each CDR3. D genes are given only for firm matches. Some rows have no size entry. The others give once, few or many, or a class for an expanded clone.

j_call v_call d_call clone_size cdr3_aa cdr3_nt
TRBJ2-7 TRBV24-1 . . CATSTGAGQSSYNEQYF TGTGCCACCAGTACAGGAGCGGGACAGAGCTCCTACAATGAGCAGTACTTC
TRBJ2-1 TRBV3-1 . . CASSQSRSPDYNEQFF TGTGCCAGCAGCCAATCTAGGTCGCCGGATTACAATGAGCAGTTCTTC
TRBJ1-3 TRBV12-3/TRBV12-4 TRBD1 once CASSPDRDYSENTIYF TGTGCCAGCAGTCCAGACAGGGACTACTCTGAAAACACCATATATTTT
TRBJ2-3 TRBV4-3 . many CASSQDYSTNTQYF TGCGCCAGCAGCCAAGATTATAGCACAAATACGCAGTATTTT
TRBJ2-3 TRBV7-9 . . CASVGPDTQYF TGTGCCAGCGTCGGCCCAGATACGCAGTATTTT
TRBJ2-7 TRBV6-2/TRBV6-3 . . CASSYSMKYEQYF TGTGCCAGCAGTTACTCGATGAAGTACGAGCAGTACTTC
TRBJ2-5 TRBV6-2/TRBV6-3 . few CASSYSLVQETQYF TGTGCCAGCAGTTACTCCTTGGTCCAAGAGACCCAGTACTTC
TRBJ1-2 TRBV20-1 . . CSARDTGGPYGYTF TGCAGTGCTAGAGACACGGGGGGACCCTATGGCTACACCTTC
TRBJ1-2 TRBV5-1 TRBD1 . CASHLGQGGYGYTF TGCGCCAGCCATCTGGGACAGGGTGGTTATGGCTACACCTTC
TRBJ1-1 TRBV4-1 TRBD1 once CASSPRGIDPTGANTEAFF TGCGCCAGCAGTCCGCGGGGAATAGACCCGACAGGGGCGAACACTGAAGCTTTCTTT
TRBJ2-4 TRBV9 . once CASSGGDRSEQYF TGTGCCAGCAGCGGAGGAGATCGGAGTGAGCAGTACTTC
TRBJ1-5 TRBV10-3 . . CAISGVGTSNQPQHF TGTGCCATCAGTGGAGTTGGCACTAGCAATCAGCCCCAGCATTTT
TRBJ1-1 TRBV12-3/TRBV12-4 TRBD1 few CASSSTGGFTEAFF TGTGCCAGCAGTTCGACAGGGGGCTTCACTGAAGCTTTCTTT
TRBJ2-3 TRBV4-1 . . CASSRLTGSATDTQYF TGCGCCAGCAGCCGCTTAACAGGGTCGGCCACAGATACGCAGTATTTT
TRBJ2-7 TRBV7-2 . few CASSLGSGDWSYNEQYF TGTGCCAGCAGCTTAGGATCAGGGGATTGGTCCTACAATGAGCAGTACTTC
TRBJ1-5 TRBV4-1 . few CASGFVSGGRYSNQPQHF TGCGCCAGCGGGTTCGTATCGGGGGGCCGATATAGCAATCAGCCCCAGCATTTT
TRBJ1-1 TRBV7-3 TRBD1 few CASSQGQDEAFF TGTGCCAGCAGCCAGGGACAGGATGAAGCTTTCTTT
TRBJ2-5 TRBV7-2 . . CASSLGRRKQETQYF TGTGCCAGCAGCCTGGGACGGAGGAAACAAGAGACCCAGTACTTC
TRBJ1-6 TRBV20-1 TRBD1 once CSARVGGARGLYSDSPPHF TGCAGTGCTAGAGTGGGGGGTGCCAGGGGGCTCTACTCTGATTCACCCCCCCACTTT
TRBJ1-3 TRBV7-9 . . CASSPRSTVTGNTIYF TGTGCCAGCAGCCCCAGGTCGACAGTCACTGGAAACACCATATATTTT
TRBJ2-1 TRBV7-3 . once CASSLSAGNDNEQFF TGTGCCAGCAGCTTAAGTGCGGGGAACGACAATGAGCAGTTCTTC
TRBJ2-7 TRBV6-6 TRBD2 once CASSYGRGGSYEQYF TGTGCCAGCAGTTATGGGCGGGGGGGCTCCTACGAGCAGTACTTC
TRBJ2-5 TRBV4-3 TRBD2 . CASSVAGGQTQYF TGCGCCAGCAGTGTAGCGGGGGGGCAGACCCAGTACTTC
TRBJ2-7 TRBV7-3 TRBD2 . CASSLGAGESYEQYF TGTGCCAGCAGCCTAGGGGCGGGGGAGTCCTACGAGCAGTACTTC
TRBJ2-3 TRBV10-3 . . CAISEQQADTQYF TGTGCCATCAGTGAACAGCAAGCGGATACGCAGTATTTT
TRBJ2-7 TRBV27 . few CASSASPRAPYEQYF TGTGCCAGCTCTGCGTCCCCCAGAGCGCCTTACGAGCAGTACTTC
TRBJ2-1 TRBV28 TRBD2 . CASVPHRDYYNEQFF TGTGCCAGCGTTCCCCACCGGGACTATTACAATGAGCAGTTCTTC
TRBJ1-2 TRBV30 . few CAWSVGDSAGYTF TGTGCCTGGAGTGTTGGGGATTCGGCTGGCTACACCTTC
TRBJ1-2 TRBV7-2 . few CASSLLSGGEGYTF TGTGCCAGCAGCTTATTGTCCGGGGGCGAAGGCTACACCTTC
TRBJ1-1 TRBV5-5 TRBD1 . CASSREPGQAIANTEAFF TGTGCCAGCAGCCGCGAGCCGGGACAGGCAATTGCGAACACTGAAGCTTTCTTT
TRBJ2-1 TRBV6-5 TRBD2 . CASSYGPAGGYNEQFF TGTGCCAGCAGTTATGGACCGGCGGGGGGCTACAATGAGCAGTTCTTC
TRBJ1-2 TRBV10-3 . . CAISDVREGYTF TGTGCCATCAGTGATGTGAGGGAAGGCTACACCTTC
TRBJ1-2 TRBV20-1 . once CSARVSGLNYGYTF TGCAGTGCTAGAGTTTCAGGCCTTAACTATGGCTACACCTTC
TRBJ2-5 TRBV3-1 . few CASSQAPTDHRGTQYF TGTGCCAGCAGCCAAGCCCCGACAGATCACCGGGGGACCCAGTACTTC
TRBJ2-2 TRBV4-3 TRBD1 few CASSQDTIYPGQKNTGELFF TGCGCCAGCAGCCAAGACACCATCTATCCGGGACAGAAAAACACCGGGGAGCTGTTTTTT
TRBJ1-2 TRBV6-1 . . CASSEIPRQENYGYTF TGTGCCAGCAGTGAAATCCCTCGTCAGGAGAACTATGGCTACACCTTC
TRBJ1-5 TRBV28 TRBD1 . CATSQGAFQPQHF TGTGCCACTTCTCAGGGGGCGTTTCAGCCCCAGCATTTT
TRBJ2-7 TRBV6-5 . . CASSWGQGSFEQYF TGTGCCAGCAGTTGGGGGCAGGGGAGCTTCGAGCAGTACTTC
TRBJ1-1 TRBV5-1 TRBD1 . CASSLQTGEREAFF TGCGCCAGCAGCCTCCAGACAGGGGAAAGGGAAGCTTTCTTT
TRBJ2-1 TRBV20-1 TRBD2 . CSAVSGGDYNEQFF TGCAGTGCCGTTAGCGGGGGGGATTACAATGAGCAGTTCTTC
TRBJ2-2 TRBV28 TRBD1 few CASSLDKFGTGFTGELFF TGTGCCAGCAGTTTAGATAAATTTGGGACAGGGTTCACCGGGGAGCTGTTTTTT
TRBJ1-2 TRBV2 . . CASRVEQGVGYTF TGTGCCAGCAGGGTCGAACAGGGAGTAGGCTACACCTTC
TRBJ2-1 TRBV7-9 . few CASSLEGDPMFF TGTGCCAGCAGCTTAGAAGGGGATCCAATGTTCTTC
TRBJ2-7 TRBV24-1 . . CASLSYRNNLAYTYEQYF TGTGCCTCACTATCGTACAGAAATAATTTGGCATACACCTACGAGCAGTACTTC
TRBJ1-5 TRBV27 . . CASSPASGAYRDQPQHF TGTGCCAGCAGTCCAGCCTCAGGGGCCTATAGAGATCAGCCCCAGCATTTT
TRBJ2-1 TRBV11-2 TRBD2 . CASSRTSGAWNEQFF TGTGCCAGCAGCCGGACTAGCGGGGCCTGGAATGAGCAGTTCTTC
TRBJ1-4 TRBV2 TRBD1 many CASSETGDGEKLFF TGTGCCAGCAGTGAGACAGGGGATGGTGAAAAACTGTTTTTT
TRBJ1-5 TRBV20-1 . . CSASPPDSPNQPQHF TGCAGTGCTAGTCCCCCCGACAGTCCAAATCAGCCCCAGCATTTT
TRBJ1-2 TRBV28 . few CASIRGPGGYGYTF TGTGCCAGCATCCGAGGGCCCGGGGGCTATGGCTACACCTTC
TRBJ2-7 TRBV20-1 TRBD1 . CSARPGTGTDEQYF TGCAGTGCTAGGCCCGGGACAGGGACCGACGAGCAGTACTTC
TRBJ1-6 TRBV25-1 . . CASSDLQDSPLHF TGTGCCAGCAGTGATCTACAAGATTCACCCCTCCACTTT
TRBJ1-4 TRBV4-1 . few CASSQLPAGLVNEKLFF TGCGCCAGCAGCCAACTCCCGGCGGGACTGGTTAATGAAAAACTGTTTTTT
TRBJ2-1 TRBV7-3 . few CASSRWELDNEQFF TGTGCCAGCAGCCGATGGGAGCTCGACAATGAGCAGTTCTTC
TRBJ2-2 TRBV9 TRBD2 . CASRGDYRNTGELFF TGTGCCAGCAGGGGGGACTACCGCAACACCGGGGAGCTGTTTTTT
TRBJ1-1 TRBV14 . . CASSLATRGTEAFF TGTGCCAGCAGCCTTGCGACCCGAGGGACTGAAGCTTTCTTT